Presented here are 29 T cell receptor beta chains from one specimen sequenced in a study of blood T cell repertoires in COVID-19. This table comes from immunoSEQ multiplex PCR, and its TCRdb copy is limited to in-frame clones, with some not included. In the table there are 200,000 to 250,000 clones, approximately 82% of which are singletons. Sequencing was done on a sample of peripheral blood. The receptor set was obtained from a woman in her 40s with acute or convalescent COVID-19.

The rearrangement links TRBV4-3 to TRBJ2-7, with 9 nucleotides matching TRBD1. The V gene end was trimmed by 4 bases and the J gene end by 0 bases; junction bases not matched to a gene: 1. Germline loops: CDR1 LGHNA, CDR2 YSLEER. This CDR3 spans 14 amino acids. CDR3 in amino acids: CASSLGQGSYEQYF. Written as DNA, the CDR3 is TGCGCCAGCAGCCTGGGACAGGGCTCCTACGAGCAGTACTTC.

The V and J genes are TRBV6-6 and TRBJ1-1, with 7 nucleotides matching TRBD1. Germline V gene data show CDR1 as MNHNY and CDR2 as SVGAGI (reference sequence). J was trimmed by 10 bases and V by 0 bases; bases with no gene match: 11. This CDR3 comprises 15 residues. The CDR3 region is CASSYSPRQGQRAFF. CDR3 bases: TGTGCCAGCAGTTACTCGCCACGACAGGGACAACGAGCTTTCTTT.

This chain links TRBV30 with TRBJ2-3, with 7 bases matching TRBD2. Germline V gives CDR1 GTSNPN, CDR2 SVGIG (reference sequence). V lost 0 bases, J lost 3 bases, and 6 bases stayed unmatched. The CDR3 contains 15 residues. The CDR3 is CAWSVSRGFTDTQYF. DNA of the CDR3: TGTGCCTGGAGTGTTTCGCGGGGGTTTACAGATACGCAGTATTTT.

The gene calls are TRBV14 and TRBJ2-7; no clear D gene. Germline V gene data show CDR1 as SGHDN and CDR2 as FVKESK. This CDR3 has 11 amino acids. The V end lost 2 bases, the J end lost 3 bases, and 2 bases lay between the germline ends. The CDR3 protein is CASSQLYEQYF. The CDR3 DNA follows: TGTGCCAGCAGCCAACTCTACGAGCAGTACTTC.

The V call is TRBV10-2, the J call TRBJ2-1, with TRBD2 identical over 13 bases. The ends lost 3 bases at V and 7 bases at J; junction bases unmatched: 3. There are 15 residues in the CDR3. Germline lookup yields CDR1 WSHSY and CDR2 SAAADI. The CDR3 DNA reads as TGCGCCAGCAGTGAACTAGCGGGGGGGAGGAATGAGCAGTTCTTC. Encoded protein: CASSELAGGRNEQFF.

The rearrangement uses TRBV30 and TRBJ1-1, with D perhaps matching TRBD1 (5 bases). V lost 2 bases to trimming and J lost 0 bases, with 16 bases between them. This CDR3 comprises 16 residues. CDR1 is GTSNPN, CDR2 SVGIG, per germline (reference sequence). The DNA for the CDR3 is TGTGCCTGGAGTCATCGTCAGGGTAATTTGAACACTGAAGCTTTCTTT. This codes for CAWSHRQGNLNTEAFF.

The CDR3 reads CASSLTDRNVYEQYF. CDR3 coding DNA: TGTGCCAGCAGCTTAACGGACAGGAACGTGTACGAGCAGTACTTC. The chain is built from TRBV11-1 and TRBJ2-7; 7 bases agree with TRBD1. CDR3 length: 15 residues. Trimming at V came to 2 bases and at J to 4 bases, leaving 8 bases not matched to a gene. From germline, CDR1 is SGHAT and CDR2 FQDESV (reference sequence).

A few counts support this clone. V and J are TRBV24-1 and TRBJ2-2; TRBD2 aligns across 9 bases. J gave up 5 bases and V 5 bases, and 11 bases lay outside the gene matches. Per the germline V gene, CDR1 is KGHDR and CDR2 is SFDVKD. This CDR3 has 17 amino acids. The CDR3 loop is CATSARTREGFTGELFF. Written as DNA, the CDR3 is TGTGCCACCAGTGCCCGTACGCGGGAGGGGTTTACCGGGGAGCTGTTTTTT.

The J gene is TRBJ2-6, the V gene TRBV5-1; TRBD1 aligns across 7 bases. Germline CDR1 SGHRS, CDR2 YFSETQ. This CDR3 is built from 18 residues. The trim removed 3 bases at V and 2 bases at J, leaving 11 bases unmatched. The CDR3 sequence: CASSWGPDTGAGANVLTF. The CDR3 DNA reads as TGCGCCAGCAGCTGGGGACCGGACACAGGGGCTGGGGCCAACGTCCTGACTTTC.

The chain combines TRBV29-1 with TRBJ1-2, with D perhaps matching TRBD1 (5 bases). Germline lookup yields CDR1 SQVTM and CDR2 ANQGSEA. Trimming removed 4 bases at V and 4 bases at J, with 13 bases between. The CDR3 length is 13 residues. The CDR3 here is CSVGTGGIYGYTF. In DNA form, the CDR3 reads TGCAGCGTTGGTACGGGGGGGATCTATGGCTACACCTTC.

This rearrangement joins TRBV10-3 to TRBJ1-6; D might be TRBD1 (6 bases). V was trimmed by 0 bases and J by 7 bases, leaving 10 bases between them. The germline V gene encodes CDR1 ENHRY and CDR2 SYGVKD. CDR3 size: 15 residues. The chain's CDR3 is CAISESWTDNSPLHF. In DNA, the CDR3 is TGTGCCATCAGTGAGTCGTGGACAGACAATTCACCCCTCCACTTT.

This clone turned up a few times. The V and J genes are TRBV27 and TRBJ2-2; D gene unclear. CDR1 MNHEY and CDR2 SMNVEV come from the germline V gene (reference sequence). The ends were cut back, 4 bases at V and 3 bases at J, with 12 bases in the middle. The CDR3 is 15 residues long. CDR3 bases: TGTGCCAGCAGTTCGATGACATACTACACCGGGGAGCTGTTTTTT. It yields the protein CASSSMTYYTGELFF.

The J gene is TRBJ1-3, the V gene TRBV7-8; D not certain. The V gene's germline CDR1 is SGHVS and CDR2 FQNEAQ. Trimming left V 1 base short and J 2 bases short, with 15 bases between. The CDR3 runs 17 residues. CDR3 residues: CASSLDLFRRPGNTIYF. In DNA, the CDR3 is TGTGCCAGCAGCTTAGACTTATTCAGGCGTCCTGGAAACACCATATATTTT. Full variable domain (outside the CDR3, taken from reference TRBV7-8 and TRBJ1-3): GAGVSQSPRYKVAKRGQDVALRCDPISGHVSLFWYQQALGQGPEFLTYFQNEAQLDKSGLPSDRFFAERPEGSVSTLKIQRTQQEDSAVYLCASSLDLFRRPGNTIYFGEGSWLTVV.

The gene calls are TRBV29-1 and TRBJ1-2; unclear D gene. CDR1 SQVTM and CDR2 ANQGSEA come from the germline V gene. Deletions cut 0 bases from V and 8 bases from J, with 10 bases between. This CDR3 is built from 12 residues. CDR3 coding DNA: TGCAGCGTTGAAGATCCGGCAGGCGGCTACACCTTC. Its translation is CSVEDPAGGYTF.

The DNA of the CDR3 is TGTGCCAGCAGTTCGGGGGGACTCTACGAGCAGTACTTC. Residues: CASSSGGLYEQYF. The chain links TRBV28 to TRBJ2-7; 7 bases map to TRBD2. The CDR3 runs 13 residues. Germline trimming cut 4 bases from V and 3 bases from J; bases unmatched to any gene: 3. Germline loops: CDR1 MDHEN, CDR2 SYDVKM.

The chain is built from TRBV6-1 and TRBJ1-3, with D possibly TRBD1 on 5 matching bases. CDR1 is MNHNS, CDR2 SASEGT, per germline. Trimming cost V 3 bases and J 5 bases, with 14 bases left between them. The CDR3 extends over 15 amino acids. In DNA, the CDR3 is TGTGCCAGCAGTGAGTACGGGACTGAGAGAAACACCATATATTTT. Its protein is CASSEYGTERNTIYF.

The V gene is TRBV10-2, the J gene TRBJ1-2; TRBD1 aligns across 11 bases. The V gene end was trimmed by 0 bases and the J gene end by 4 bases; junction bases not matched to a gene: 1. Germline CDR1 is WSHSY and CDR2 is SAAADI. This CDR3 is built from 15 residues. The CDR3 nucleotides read TGCGCCAGCAGTGAGTCCGGACAGGGGGCCTATGGCTACACCTTC. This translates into CASSESGQGAYGYTF.

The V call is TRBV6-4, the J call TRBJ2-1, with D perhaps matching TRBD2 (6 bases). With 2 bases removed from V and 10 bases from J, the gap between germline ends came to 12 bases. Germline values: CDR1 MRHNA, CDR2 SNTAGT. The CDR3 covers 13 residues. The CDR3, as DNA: TGTGCCAGCAGTGACCCGGGGGTCGAGGAGCAGTTCTTC. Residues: CASSDPGVEEQFF.

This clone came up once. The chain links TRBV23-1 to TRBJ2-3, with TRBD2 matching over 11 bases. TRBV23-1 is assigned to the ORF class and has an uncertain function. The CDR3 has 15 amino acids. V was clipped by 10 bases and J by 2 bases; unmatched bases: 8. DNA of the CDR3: TGCGCCATCCAACCGGGACTAGCGGACACAGATACGCAGTATTTT. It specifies CAIQPGLADTDTQYF.

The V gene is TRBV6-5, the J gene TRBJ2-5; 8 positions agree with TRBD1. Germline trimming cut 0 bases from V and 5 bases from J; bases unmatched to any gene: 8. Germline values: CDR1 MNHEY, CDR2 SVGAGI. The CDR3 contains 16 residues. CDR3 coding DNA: TGTGCCAGCAGTTACTCGTTGTCCAGGGGGCAGGAGACCCAGTACTTC. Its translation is CASSYSLSRGQETQYF.

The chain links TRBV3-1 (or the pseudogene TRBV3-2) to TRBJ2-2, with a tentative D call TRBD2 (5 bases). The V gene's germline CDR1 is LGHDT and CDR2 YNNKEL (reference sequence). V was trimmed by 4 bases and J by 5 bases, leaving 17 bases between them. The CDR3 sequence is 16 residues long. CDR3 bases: TGTGCCAGCAGCCTCCCGAGAGGGATTGGTACCGGGGAGCTGTTTTTT. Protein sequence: CASSLPRGIGTGELFF.

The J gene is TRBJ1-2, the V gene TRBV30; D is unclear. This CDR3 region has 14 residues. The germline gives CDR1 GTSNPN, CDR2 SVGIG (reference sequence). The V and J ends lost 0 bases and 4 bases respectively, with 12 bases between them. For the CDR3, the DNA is TGTGCCTGGAGTGTAGCCCTGCAGGTCTATGGCTACACCTTC. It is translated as CAWSVALQVYGYTF. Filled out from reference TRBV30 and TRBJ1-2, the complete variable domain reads SQTIHQWPATLVQPVGSPLSLECTVEGTSNPNLYWYRQAAGRGLQLLFYSVGIGQISSEVPQNLSASRPQDRQFILSSKKLLLSDSGFYLCAWSVALQVYGYTFGSGTRLTVV.

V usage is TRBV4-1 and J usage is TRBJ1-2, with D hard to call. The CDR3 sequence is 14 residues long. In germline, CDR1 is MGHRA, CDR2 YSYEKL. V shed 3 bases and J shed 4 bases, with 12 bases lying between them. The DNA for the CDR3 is TGCGCCAGCAGCCAGCCCGGGGAGAGCTATGGCTACACCTTC. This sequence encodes CASSQPGESYGYTF.

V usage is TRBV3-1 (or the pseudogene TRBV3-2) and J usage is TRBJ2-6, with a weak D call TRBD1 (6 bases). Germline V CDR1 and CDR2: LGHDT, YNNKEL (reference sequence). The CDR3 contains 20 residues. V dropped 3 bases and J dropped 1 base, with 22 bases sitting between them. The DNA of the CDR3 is TGTGCCAGCAGCCACCGCAATACGGGACAAGGCTTTTCTGGGGCCAACGTCCTGACTTTC. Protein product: CASSHRNTGQGFSGANVLTF.

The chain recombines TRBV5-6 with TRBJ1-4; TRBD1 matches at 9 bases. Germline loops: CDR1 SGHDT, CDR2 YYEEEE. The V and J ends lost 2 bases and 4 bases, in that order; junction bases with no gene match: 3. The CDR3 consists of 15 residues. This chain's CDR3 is CASSLQGAYNEKLFF. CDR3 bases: TGTGCCAGCAGCTTACAGGGGGCCTATAATGAAAAACTGTTTTTT.

CDR3 loop: CASSSSGGTEAFF. CDR3 sequence (DNA): TGCGCCAGCAGCTCCTCCGGGGGGACTGAAGCTTTCTTT. This chain joins TRBV5-1 and TRBJ1-1; tentative D call: TRBD1 (5 bases). Trimming left V 3 bases short and J 5 bases short, with 11 bases between. The CDR3 runs to 13 residues. Germline assignment: CDR1 SGHRS and CDR2 YFSETQ. Full variable domain (remainder filled in from reference TRBV5-1 and TRBJ1-1): KAGVTQTPRYLIKTRGQQVTLSCSPISGHRSVSWYQQTPGQGLQFLFEYFSETQRNKGNFPGRFSGRQFSNSRSEMNVSTLELGDSALYLCASSSSGGTEAFFGQGTRLTVV.

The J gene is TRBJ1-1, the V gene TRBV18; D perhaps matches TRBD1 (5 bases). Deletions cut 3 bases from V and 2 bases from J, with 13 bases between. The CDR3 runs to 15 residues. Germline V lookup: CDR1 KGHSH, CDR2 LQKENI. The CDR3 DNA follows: TGTGCCAGCTCACCGGTTGGGACTCTTAACACTGAAGCTTTCTTT. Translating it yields CASSPVGTLNTEAFF.

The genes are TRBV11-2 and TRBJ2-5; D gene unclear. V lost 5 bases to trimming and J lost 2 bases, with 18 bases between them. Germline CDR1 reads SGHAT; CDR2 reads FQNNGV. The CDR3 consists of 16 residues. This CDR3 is CASSLRSLPRQETQYF. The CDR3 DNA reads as TGTGCCAGCAGCCTCCGGTCTCTACCGCGGCAAGAGACCCAGTACTTC.

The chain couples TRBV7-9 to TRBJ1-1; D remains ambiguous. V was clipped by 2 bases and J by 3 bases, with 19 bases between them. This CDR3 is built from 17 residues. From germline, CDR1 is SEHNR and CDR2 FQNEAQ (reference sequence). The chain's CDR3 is CASSLPPREERDTEAFF. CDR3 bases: TGTGCCAGCAGCTTACCCCCAAGGGAGGAGAGGGACACTGAAGCTTTCTTT.